One and the same sample provided the 24 T cell receptor beta chains below, sequenced in a study of beta chain features in type 1 diabetes. Whole-study results and caveats: Among all four CD4+ subsets, Type 1 diabetes patients had TCRB CDR3s that were moderately but significantly shorter.

Reverse transcribing all isolated RNA meant expressed TCRB transcripts were sequenced. The data were produced by immunoSEQ multiplex PCR, yet TCRdb's version contains in-frame clones alone and is incomplete. This table has 280,000 or so clones, 15% appearing once. No antigen has been identified for these receptors. The sequenced sample consisted of naive CD4+ T cells from blood. The receptor source for this set is a man aged 18 to 30 with type 1 diabetes.

V usage is TRBV28 and J usage is TRBJ1-3; weak D call: TRBD1 (5 bases). V was shortened by 2 bases and J by 4 bases, with 15 bases between the two germline ends. Germline CDR1 is MDHEN and CDR2 is SYDVKM. This CDR3 is 16 amino acids long. CDR3 nucleotides: TGTGCCAGCAGTTTACCCAGGGCCGACTTCGGAAACACCATATATTTT. Amino acids: CASSLPRADFGNTIYF.

This rearrangement joins TRBV5-1 to TRBJ1-2; unclear D gene. The CDR3 runs to 14 residues. CDR1 and CDR2 (germline): SGHRS, YFSETQ. The ends were cut back, 0 bases at V and 6 bases at J, with 12 bases in the middle. This chain's CDR3 is CASSLDSGVDGYTF. Written as DNA, the CDR3 is TGCGCCAGCAGCTTGGACAGCGGCGTAGATGGCTACACCTTC.

In this sample, this clone turned up a few times. The chain has TRBV5-6 and TRBJ1-2; maybe TRBD1 (6 bases). V lost 4 bases, J lost 5 bases, and 18 bases lay in between. The CDR3 is 15 residues long. Germline assignment: CDR1 SGHDT and CDR2 YYEEEE. CDR3 DNA sequence: TGTGCCAGCAGCACACGCGGGGGGGCGTGGTATGGCTACACCTTC. It translates to CASSTRGGAWYGYTF.

In its sample, this clone was seen a few times. The chain combines TRBV9 with TRBJ2-7; tentatively, D is TRBD2 (7 bases). CDR1 is SGDLS and CDR2 is YYNGEE in the germline V gene. The CDR3 is 15 residues long. Trimming removed 5 bases at V and 4 bases at J, with 19 bases between. The CDR3 bases are TGTGCCAGCAGTAGACAAGGCGGGGGCCTTTACGAGCAGTACTTC. Translated, it gives CASSRQGGGLYEQYF. The full variable domain, rest sourced from reference TRBV9 and TRBJ2-7, is DSGVTQTPKHLITATGQRVTLRCSPRSGDLSVYWYQQSLDQGLQFLIQYYNGEERAKGNILERFSAQQFPDLHSELNLSSLELGDSALYFCASSRQGGGLYEQYFGPGTRLTVT.

The chain employs TRBV18 and TRBJ2-1; 8 bases line up with TRBD1. This CDR3 has 13 residues. Germline V gene sequence: CDR1 KGHSH, CDR2 LQKENI. Trimming took 5 bases from V and 6 from J; bases not matched to a gene: 3. CDR3 loop: CASSSGQVNEQFF. CDR3 DNA: TGTGCCAGCTCATCGGGACAGGTCAATGAGCAGTTCTTC.

This clone was counted between two and nine times. The rearrangement links TRBV7-9 to TRBJ2-7; 11 nucleotides align to TRBD2. This CDR3 comprises 15 residues. CDR1 and CDR2 (germline): SEHNR, FQNEAQ (reference sequence). J was trimmed by 6 bases and V by 3 bases; bases with no gene match: 7. In DNA form, the CDR3 reads TGTGCCAGCAGCTTGCCCCTAGCGGGAGGCCTCGAGCAGTACTTC. This sequence encodes CASSLPLAGGLEQYF.

This clone came up a few times. CDR3 nucleotides: TGTGCCAGCAGCCGCCTGGTACAGGGGCGGGAAGAGACCCAGTACTTC. Encoded protein: CASSRLVQGREETQYF. V is TRBV11-2 and J is TRBJ2-5; 7 nucleotides align to TRBD1. From germline, CDR1 is SGHAT and CDR2 FQNNGV. CDR3 size: 16 residues. V shed 5 bases and J 3 bases; nucleotides not matched to a gene: 12.

The sample holds a few counts of this clone. The rearrangement joins TRBV19 to TRBJ2-5, with D tentatively TRBD2 (5 bases). Germline lookup yields CDR1 LNHDA and CDR2 SQIVND (reference sequence). Trimming shortened V by 4 bases and J by 2 bases, and 14 bases separated the two germline ends. This CDR3 has 15 residues. CDR3 nucleotide sequence: TGTGCCAGTAGTAGTGGCCGAGGGCTACAAGAGACCCAGTACTTC. Encoded protein: CASSSGRGLQETQYF. Using reference TRBV19 and TRBJ2-5 for the parts outside the CDR3, the full variable domain is DGGITQSPKYLFRKEGQNVTLSCEQNLNHDAMYWYRQDPGQGLRLIYYSQIVNDFQKGDIAEGYSVSREKKESFPLTVTSAQKNPTAFYLCASSSGRGLQETQYFGPGTRLLVL.

The chain couples TRBV7-2 to TRBJ1-4; D is undetermined. Trimming pared 0 bases from V and 8 bases from J, leaving 25 bases between. The CDR3 consists of 19 residues. Germline loops: CDR1 SGHTA, CDR2 FQGNSA. The CDR3 DNA sequence: TGTGCCAGCAGCTTAGCTGGAGGCGGGCAATCCGAGTTTTACGAAAAACTGTTTTTT. Translating gives CASSLAGGGQSEFYEKLFF.

This chain connects TRBV9 to TRBJ1-2; 8 bases fit TRBD1. The CDR3 has 14 amino acids. Germline V gives CDR1 SGDLS, CDR2 YYNGEE. After removal of 4 bases from V and 4 bases from J, the junction contained 6 bases not matched to a gene. Here the CDR3 DNA reads TGTGCCAGCAGCTCAGGGGGCGCAGGCTATGGCTACACCTTC. Amino acid sequence: CASSSGGAGYGYTF.

The J gene is TRBJ2-3, the V gene TRBV18; tentative D call: TRBD2 (5 bases). Trimming cost V 0 bases and J 3 bases, with 10 bases left between them. The CDR3 spans 15 residues. CDR1 KGHSH and CDR2 LQKENI come from the germline V gene. CDR3 region: CASSPPVSATDTQYF. The DNA for the CDR3 is TGTGCCAGCTCACCACCGGTTAGCGCTACAGATACGCAGTATTTT.

This clone was counted a few times. The chain recombines TRBV19 with TRBJ1-5; D remains ambiguous. V lost 6 bases, J lost 6 bases, and 18 bases lay in between. The CDR3 spans 15 residues. CDR1 is LNHDA and CDR2 is SQIVND in the germline V gene (reference sequence). The CDR3 nucleotides are TGTGCCAGTAGCCACTACGTGGAGCCTGTTCAGCCCCAGCATTTT. This codes for CASSHYVEPVQPQHF.

The J gene is TRBJ2-3, the V gene TRBV27; 9 bases are shared with TRBD2. With 4 bases clipped from V and 7 bases from J, the junction kept 18 bases outside the gene matches. The CDR3 spans 18 residues. Germline V gene lookup returns CDR1 MNHEY and CDR2 SMNVEV (reference sequence). The CDR3 region has the DNA TGTGCCAGCAGTTCGGTTCCGATGACTAGCGGAGGCACTTATACGCAGTATTTT. This sequence encodes CASSSVPMTSGGTYTQYF.

This clone was observed a few times. The chain recombines TRBV5-6 with TRBJ2-1; 10 nucleotides agree with TRBD1. The CDR3 length is 14 residues. V lost 4 bases, J lost 7 bases, and 5 bases stayed unmatched. Germline V gene lookup returns CDR1 SGHDT and CDR2 YYEEEE. Here the CDR3 reads CASSRDRGMNEQFF. DNA for the CDR3: TGTGCCAGCAGCAGGGACAGGGGAATGAATGAGCAGTTCTTC.

This clone was found a few times. The chain employs TRBV18 and TRBJ2-5; 9 bases match TRBD1. This CDR3 is 14 amino acids long. J gave up 5 bases and V 2 bases, and 3 bases lay outside the gene matches. Germline assignment: CDR1 KGHSH and CDR2 LQKENI. CDR3: CASSPVTGGETQYF. In DNA, the CDR3 is TGTGCCAGCTCACCAGTGACAGGGGGGGAGACCCAGTACTTC.

This clone was counted a single time. V and J are TRBV27 and TRBJ2-7; 8 positions match TRBD1. J was trimmed by 2 bases and V by 6 bases; bases with no gene match: 9. Per the germline V gene, CDR1 is MNHEY and CDR2 is SMNVEV (reference sequence). This CDR3 is 15 amino acids long. The CDR3 coding sequence is TGTGCCAGCAGCGGGAAGACAGGGGCCCCCTACGAGCAGTACTTC. It translates to CASSGKTGAPYEQYF.

J is TRBJ1-2 and V is TRBV25-1; D is possibly TRBD1 (6 bases). Between the trimmed V and J ends, which lost 5 bases and 8 bases, there was a span of 12 bases. This CDR3 has 12 amino acids. Germline assignment: CDR1 MGHDK and CDR2 SYGVNS. The CDR3 coding sequence is TGTGCCAGCAGTCGGACAGTGGGCGGCTACACCTTC. Its translation is CASSRTVGGYTF.

The chain employs TRBV10-3 and TRBJ2-5, with TRBD1 identical over 9 bases. J lost 5 bases, V lost 8 bases, and 9 bases had no gene match. The CDR3 loop spans 14 amino acids. Germline loops: CDR1 ENHRY, CDR2 SYGVKD. CDR3 region: CAIGSQGAGETQYF. The DNA of the CDR3 is TGTGCCATCGGTTCACAGGGGGCGGGGGAGACCCAGTACTTC.

In its sample, this clone was seen a few times. The chain couples TRBV19 to TRBJ2-3; TRBD2 is a possible D gene (6 bases). This CDR3 is built from 12 residues. The V and J ends lost 2 bases and 7 bases respectively, with 7 bases between them. Germline assignment: CDR1 LNHDA and CDR2 SQIVND (reference sequence). Written as DNA, the CDR3 is TGTGCCAGTAGTATAAGCGGGTATACGCAGTATTTT. Translated: CASSISGYTQYF.

A remark on this clone: This same CDR3 is encoded by further DNA sequences in the sample. This chain links TRBV7-9 with TRBJ2-7; D remains unclear. The V end lost 6 bases, the J end lost 4 bases, and 7 bases lay between the germline ends. Germline V gene lookup returns CDR1 SEHNR and CDR2 FQNEAQ (reference sequence). The CDR3 sequence is 11 residues long. The CDR3 DNA is TGTGCCAGCAGTTTCAGTTACGAGCAGTACTTC. It codes for CASSFSYEQYF.

The table lists this clone with a few counts. V and J are TRBV5-1 and TRBJ2-1; 9 bases map to TRBD2. The CDR3 runs to 16 residues. V dropped 1 base and J dropped 3; count of bases not matched to a gene: 5. The germline CDR1 and CDR2 sequences are SGHRS and YFSETQ. The CDR3 region has the DNA TGCGCCAGCAGCTTGAGCCAGCGGGAGGTCTACAATGAGCAGTTCTTC. Translated, it gives CASSLSQREVYNEQFF.

This clone was counted a few times. The V and J genes are TRBV27 and TRBJ1-5, with D possibly matching TRBD1 (5 bases). Germline V lookup: CDR1 MNHEY, CDR2 SMNVEV (reference sequence). This CDR3 region has 15 residues. The V gene lost 2 bases and the J gene lost 6 bases, with 14 bases spanning the gap. The CDR3 sequence: CASSLSWGVGQPQHF. In DNA form, the CDR3 reads TGTGCCAGCAGTTTAAGTTGGGGGGTCGGTCAGCCCCAGCATTTT.

In this sample, this clone turned up a few times. The rearrangement links TRBV28 to TRBJ2-7; D is unclear. V was clipped by 5 bases and J by 0 bases, with 11 bases between them. The CDR3 spans 14 residues. Germline V gene data show CDR1 as MDHEN and CDR2 as SYDVKM. Here the CDR3 reads CASSHQAGSYEQYF. The CDR3 DNA reads TGTGCCAGCAGTCACCAGGCCGGCTCCTACGAGCAGTACTTC.

The J gene is TRBJ1-5, the V gene TRBV6-1, with no clear D. The CDR3 totals 14 residues. V shed 5 bases and J shed 6 bases, with 14 bases lying between them. Germline CDR1 is MNHNS and CDR2 is SASEGT. As DNA, the CDR3 is TGTGCCAGCAGTATAGCAGATCCTCGTCAGCCCCAGCATTTT. Its translation: CASSIADPRQPQHF.